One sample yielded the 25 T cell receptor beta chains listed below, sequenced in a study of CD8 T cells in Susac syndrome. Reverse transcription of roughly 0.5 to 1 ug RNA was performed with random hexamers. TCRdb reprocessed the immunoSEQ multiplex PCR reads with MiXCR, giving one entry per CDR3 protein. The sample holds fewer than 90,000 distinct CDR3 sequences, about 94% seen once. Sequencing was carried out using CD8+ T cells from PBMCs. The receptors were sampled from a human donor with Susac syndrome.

Here the CDR3 DNA reads TGTGCCAGCAGCGACACCAGCACAGATACGCAGTATTTT. Translated, it gives CASSDTSTDTQYF. The rearrangement joins TRBV21-1 to TRBJ2-3. TRBV21-1 corresponds to a pseudogene. CDR3 length equals 13 residues.

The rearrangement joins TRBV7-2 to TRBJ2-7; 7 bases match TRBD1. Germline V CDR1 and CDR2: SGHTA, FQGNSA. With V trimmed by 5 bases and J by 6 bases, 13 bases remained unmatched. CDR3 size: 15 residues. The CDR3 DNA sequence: TGTGCCAGCAGCAAAACAGGGGAAGGTCTATCCGAGCAGTACTTC. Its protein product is CASSKTGEGLSEQYF.

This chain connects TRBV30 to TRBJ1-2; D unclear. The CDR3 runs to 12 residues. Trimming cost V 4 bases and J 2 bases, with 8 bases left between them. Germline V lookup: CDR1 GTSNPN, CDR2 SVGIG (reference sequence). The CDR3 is CAWMEGNYGYTF. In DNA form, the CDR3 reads TGTGCCTGGATGGAGGGAAACTATGGCTACACCTTC.

CDR3 in DNA: TGTGCCAGCAGCTTAGTGGGAGGCCCTGAAGCTTTCTTT. Encoded protein: CASSLVGGPEAFF. J is TRBJ1-1 and V is TRBV7-9; no clear D gene. CDR1 is SEHNR and CDR2 is FQNEAQ in the germline V gene (reference sequence). This CDR3 has 13 residues. V gave up 1 base and J gave up 6 bases, with 9 bases separating them. Filled out from reference TRBV7-9 and TRBJ1-1, the complete variable domain reads DTGVSQNPRHKITKRGQNVTFRCDPISEHNRLYWYRQTLGQGPEFLTYFQNEAQLEKSRLLSDRFSAERPKGSFSTLEIQRTEQGDSAMYLCASSLVGGPEAFFGQGTRLTVV.

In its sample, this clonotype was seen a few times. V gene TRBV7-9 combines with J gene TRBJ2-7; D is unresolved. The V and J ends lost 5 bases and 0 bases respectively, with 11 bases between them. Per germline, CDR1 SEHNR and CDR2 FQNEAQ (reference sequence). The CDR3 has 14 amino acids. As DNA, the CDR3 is TGTGCCAGCAGCCCGCGACTCGGCTCCTACGAGCAGTACTTC. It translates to CASSPRLGSYEQYF.

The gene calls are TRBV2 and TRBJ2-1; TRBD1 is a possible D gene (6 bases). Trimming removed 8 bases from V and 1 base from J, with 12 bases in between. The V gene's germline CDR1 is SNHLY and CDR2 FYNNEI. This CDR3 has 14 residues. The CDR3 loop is CASAGVRSYNEQFF. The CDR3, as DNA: TGTGCCAGCGCAGGGGTTAGGTCCTACAATGAGCAGTTCTTC.

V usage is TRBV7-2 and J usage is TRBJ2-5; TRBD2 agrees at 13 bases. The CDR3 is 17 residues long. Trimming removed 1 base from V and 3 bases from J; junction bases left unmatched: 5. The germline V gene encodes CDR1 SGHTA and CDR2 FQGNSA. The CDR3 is CASSLERTSGREETQYF. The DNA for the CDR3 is TGTGCCAGCAGCTTAGAACGAACTAGCGGGAGGGAAGAGACCCAGTACTTC. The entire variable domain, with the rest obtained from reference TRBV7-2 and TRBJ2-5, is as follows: GAGVSQSPSNKVTEKGKDVELRCDPISGHTALYWYRQSLGQGLEFLIYFQGNSAPDKSGLPSDRFSAERTGGSVSTLTIQRTQQEDSAVYLCASSLERTSGREETQYFGPGTRLLVL.

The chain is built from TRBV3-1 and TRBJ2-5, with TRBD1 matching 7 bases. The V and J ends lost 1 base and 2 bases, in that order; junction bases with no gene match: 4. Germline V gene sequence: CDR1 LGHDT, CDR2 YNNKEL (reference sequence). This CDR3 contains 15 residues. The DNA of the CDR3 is TGTGCCAGCAGCCAAGGCTGGACAGGTCAAGAGACCCAGTACTTC. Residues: CASSQGWTGQETQYF.

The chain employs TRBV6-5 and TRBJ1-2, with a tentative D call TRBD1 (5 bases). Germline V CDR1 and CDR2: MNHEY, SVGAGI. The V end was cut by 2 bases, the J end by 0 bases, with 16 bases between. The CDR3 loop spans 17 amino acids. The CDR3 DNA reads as TGTGCCAGCAGTTACAGCCTGAGCAGGGATGCTAACTATGGCTACACCTTC. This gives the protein CASSYSLSRDANYGYTF.

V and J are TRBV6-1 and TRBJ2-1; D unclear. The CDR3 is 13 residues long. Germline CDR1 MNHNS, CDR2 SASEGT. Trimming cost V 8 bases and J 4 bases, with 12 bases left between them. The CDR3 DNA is TGTGCCAGCGGCCTAGAACGGTACAATGAGCAGTTCTTC. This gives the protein CASGLERYNEQFF.

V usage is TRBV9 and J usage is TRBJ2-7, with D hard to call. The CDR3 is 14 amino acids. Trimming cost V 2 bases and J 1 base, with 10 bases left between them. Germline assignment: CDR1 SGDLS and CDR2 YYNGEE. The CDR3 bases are TGTGCCAGCAGCGTTACTGGACGGTCCTACGAGCAGTACTTC. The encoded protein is CASSVTGRSYEQYF.

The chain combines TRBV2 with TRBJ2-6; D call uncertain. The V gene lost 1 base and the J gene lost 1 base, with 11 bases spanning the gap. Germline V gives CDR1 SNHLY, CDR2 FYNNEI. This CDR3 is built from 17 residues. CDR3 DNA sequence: TGTGCCAGCAGTGAAGAAGGGCCAACTTCTGGGGCCAACGTCCTGACTTTC. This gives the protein CASSEEGPTSGANVLTF.

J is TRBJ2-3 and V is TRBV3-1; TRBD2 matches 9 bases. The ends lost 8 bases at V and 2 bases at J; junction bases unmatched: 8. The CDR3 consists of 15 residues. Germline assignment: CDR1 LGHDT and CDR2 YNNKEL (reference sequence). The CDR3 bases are TGTGCCAGCCTATCTAGCGGGGCGAACACAGATACGCAGTATTTT. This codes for CASLSSGANTDTQYF.

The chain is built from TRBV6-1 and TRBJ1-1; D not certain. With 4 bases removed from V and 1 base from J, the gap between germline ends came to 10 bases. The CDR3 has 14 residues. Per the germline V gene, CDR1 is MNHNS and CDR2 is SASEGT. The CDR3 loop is CASSGGVTNTEAFF. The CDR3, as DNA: TGTGCCAGCAGTGGTGGGGTTACGAACACTGAAGCTTTCTTT.

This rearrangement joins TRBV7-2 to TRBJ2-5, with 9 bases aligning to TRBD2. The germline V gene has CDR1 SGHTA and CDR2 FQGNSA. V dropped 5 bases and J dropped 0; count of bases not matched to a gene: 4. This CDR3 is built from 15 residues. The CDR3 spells CASSPTSGHQETQYF. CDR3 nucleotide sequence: TGTGCCAGCAGCCCGACTAGCGGTCACCAAGAGACCCAGTACTTC.

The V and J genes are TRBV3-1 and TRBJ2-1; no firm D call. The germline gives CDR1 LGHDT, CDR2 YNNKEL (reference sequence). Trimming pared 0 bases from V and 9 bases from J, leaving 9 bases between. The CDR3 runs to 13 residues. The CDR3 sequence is CASSQETVGEQFF. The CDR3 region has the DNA TGTGCCAGCAGCCAAGAAACGGTTGGTGAGCAGTTCTTC.

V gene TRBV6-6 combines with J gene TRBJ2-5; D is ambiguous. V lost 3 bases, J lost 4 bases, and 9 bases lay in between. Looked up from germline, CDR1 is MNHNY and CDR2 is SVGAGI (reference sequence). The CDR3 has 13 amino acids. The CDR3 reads CASSYRQRETQYF. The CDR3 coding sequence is TGTGCCAGCAGTTATCGCCAAAGAGAGACCCAGTACTTC.

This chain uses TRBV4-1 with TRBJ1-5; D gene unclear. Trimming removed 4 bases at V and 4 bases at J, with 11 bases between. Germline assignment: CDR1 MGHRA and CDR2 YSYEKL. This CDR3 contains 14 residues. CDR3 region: CASSPQAGNQPQHF. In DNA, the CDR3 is TGCGCCAGCAGCCCCCAGGCGGGGAATCAGCCCCAGCATTTT.

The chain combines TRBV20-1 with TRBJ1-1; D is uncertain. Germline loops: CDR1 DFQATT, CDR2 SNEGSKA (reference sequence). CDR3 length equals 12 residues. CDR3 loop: CSPDTRGTEAFF. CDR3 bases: TGCAGCCCTGACACCCGAGGCACTGAAGCTTTCTTT.

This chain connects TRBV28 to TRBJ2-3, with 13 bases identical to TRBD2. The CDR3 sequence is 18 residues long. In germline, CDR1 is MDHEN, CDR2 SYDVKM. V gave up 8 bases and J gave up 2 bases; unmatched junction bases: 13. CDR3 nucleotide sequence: TGTGCCAGCCTGCACGAGGGACTAGCGGGGATTTCCACAGATACGCAGTATTTT. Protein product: CASLHEGLAGISTDTQYF.

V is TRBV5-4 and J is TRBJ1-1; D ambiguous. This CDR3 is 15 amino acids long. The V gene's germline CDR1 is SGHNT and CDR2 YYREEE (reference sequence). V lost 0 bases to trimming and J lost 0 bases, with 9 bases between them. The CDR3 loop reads CASSLGIQMNTEAFF. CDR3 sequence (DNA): TGTGCCAGCAGCTTGGGTATACAAATGAACACTGAAGCTTTCTTT. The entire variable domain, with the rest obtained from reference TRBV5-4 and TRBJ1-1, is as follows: ETGVTQSPTHLIKTRGQQVTLRCSSQSGHNTVSWYQQALGQGPQFIFQYYREEENGRGNFPPRFSGLQFPNYSSELNVNALELDDSALYLCASSLGIQMNTEAFFGQGTRLTVV.

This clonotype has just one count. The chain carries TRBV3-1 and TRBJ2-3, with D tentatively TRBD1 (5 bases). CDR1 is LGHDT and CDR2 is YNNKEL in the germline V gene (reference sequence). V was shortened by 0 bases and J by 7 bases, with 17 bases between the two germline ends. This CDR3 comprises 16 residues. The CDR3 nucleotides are TGTGCCAGCAGCCAAGAAGGCAGGGTCCCCTCGAATACGCAGTATTTT. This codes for CASSQEGRVPSNTQYF.

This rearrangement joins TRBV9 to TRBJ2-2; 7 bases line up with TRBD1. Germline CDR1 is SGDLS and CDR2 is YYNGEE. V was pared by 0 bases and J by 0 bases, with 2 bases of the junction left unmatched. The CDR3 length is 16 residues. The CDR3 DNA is TGTGCCAGCAGCGTAGGTCAGGGGGCGAACACCGGGGAGCTGTTTTTT. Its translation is CASSVGQGANTGELFF.

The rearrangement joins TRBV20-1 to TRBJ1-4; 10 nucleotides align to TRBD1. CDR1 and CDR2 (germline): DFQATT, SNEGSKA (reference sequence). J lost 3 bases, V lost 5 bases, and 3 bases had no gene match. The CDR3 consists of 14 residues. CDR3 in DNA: TGCAGTGCTCGGACAGGGGGACCTAATGAAAAACTGTTTTTT. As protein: CSARTGGPNEKLFF.

The CDR3: CSARSAAQGGGGTDTQYF. CDR3 nucleotide sequence: TGCAGTGCTAGAAGTGCCGCCCAAGGGGGAGGAGGCACAGATACGCAGTATTTT. The chain uses TRBV20-1 and TRBJ2-3; the D call may be TRBD1 or TRBD2 (6 bases each). The V and J ends lost 2 bases and 1 base respectively, with 22 bases between them. This CDR3 region has 18 residues. Germline CDR1 is DFQATT and CDR2 is SNEGSKA (reference sequence).